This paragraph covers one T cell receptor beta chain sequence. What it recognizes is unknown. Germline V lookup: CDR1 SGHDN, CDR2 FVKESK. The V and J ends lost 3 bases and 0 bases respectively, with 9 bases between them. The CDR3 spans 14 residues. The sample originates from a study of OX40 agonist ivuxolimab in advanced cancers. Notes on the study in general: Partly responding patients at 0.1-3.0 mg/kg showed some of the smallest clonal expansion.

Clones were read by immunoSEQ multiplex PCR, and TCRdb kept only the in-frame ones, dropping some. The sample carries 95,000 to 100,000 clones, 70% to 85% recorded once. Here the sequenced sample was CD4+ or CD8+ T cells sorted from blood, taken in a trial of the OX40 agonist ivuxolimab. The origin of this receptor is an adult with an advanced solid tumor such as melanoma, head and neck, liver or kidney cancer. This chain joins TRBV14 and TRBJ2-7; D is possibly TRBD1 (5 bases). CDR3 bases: TGTGCCAGCAGCCAGGGGCTGAACTCCTACGAGCAGTACTTC. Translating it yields CASSQGLNSYEQYF.